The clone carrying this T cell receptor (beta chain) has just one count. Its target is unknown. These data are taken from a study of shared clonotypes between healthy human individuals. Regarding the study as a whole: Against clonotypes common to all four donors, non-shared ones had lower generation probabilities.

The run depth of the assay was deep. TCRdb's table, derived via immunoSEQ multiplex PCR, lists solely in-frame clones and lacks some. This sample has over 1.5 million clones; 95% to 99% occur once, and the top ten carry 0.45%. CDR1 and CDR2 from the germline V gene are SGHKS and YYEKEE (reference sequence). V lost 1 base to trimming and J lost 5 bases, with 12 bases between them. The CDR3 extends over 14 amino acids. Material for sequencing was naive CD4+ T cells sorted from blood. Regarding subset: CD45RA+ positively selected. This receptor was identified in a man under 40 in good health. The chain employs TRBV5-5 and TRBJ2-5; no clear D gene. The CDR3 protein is CASSLRQVGETQYF. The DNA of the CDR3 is TGTGCCAGCAGCTTGCGACAAGTTGGCGAGACCCAGTACTTC.